The sequence of this T cell receptor (beta chain) was determined in a study of blood T cell repertoires in COVID-19. Turning to the study itself: PBMCs, B-cell-depleted T cells, or T cells were the source of the cDNA or gDNA that made up the material.

Measured with immunoSEQ multiplex PCR; TCRdb has only the in-frame clones, and not every one. The sample carries a few hundred thousand clones, around 91% recorded once. V lost 6 bases, J lost 6 bases, and 6 bases stayed unmatched. CDR1 is ENHRY, CDR2 SYGVKD, per germline. CDR3 length equals 14 residues. The sequence derives from a woman aged 55-69 years with COVID-19, enrolled during active disease. Sequencing was done on a sample of peripheral blood. The chain employs TRBV10-3 and TRBJ1-3; 9 bases match TRBD1. In nucleotides, the CDR3 is TGTGCCATCAGGAGGACAGGGGATGTAAACACCATATATTTT. Amino acid sequence: CAIRRTGDVNTIYF.